This entry concerns a single T cell receptor (beta chain). Its antigen remains unidentified. Trimming cost V 4 bases and J 1 base; bases outside gene matches: 6. The CDR3 is 15 amino acids. CDR1 and CDR2 (germline): MDHEN, SYDVKM. This record comes from a study of T cell responses to AZD1222 COVID-19 vaccine. Study-level findings and limits: The number of AZD1222 recipients seropositive at baseline was only five or six.

The assay was immunoSEQ multiplex PCR, and TCRdb's table has in-frame clones only and misses some. The sample carries tens of thousands of clones, roughly 75% recorded once. The clonotype was recovered from an adult who received the AZD1222 COVID-19 vaccine. The chain is built from TRBV28 and TRBJ1-2, with TRBD1 matching 7 bases. The specimen comprised peripheral blood, sampled 28 days after the second AZD1222 dose. CDR3 sequence (DNA): TGTGCCAGCAGTTCCGACAGGGCGGGTAACTATGGCTACACCTTC. The encoded protein is CASSSDRAGNYGYTF.